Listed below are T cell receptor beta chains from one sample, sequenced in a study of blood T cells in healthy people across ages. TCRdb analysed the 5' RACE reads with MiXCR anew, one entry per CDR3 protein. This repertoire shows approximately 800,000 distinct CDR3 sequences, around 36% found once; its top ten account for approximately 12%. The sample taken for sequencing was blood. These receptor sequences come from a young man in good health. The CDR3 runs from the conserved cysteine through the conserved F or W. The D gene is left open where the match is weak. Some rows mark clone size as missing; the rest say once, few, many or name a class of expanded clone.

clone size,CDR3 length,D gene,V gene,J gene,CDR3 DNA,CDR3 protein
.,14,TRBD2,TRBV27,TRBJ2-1,TGTACCAGCAGCCTGGGGGGGGAAGCGGGTGAGCAGTTCTTC,CTSSLGGEAGEQFF
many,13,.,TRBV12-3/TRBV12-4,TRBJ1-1,TGTGCCAGCAGTTTAAGGACGGATACTGAAGCTTTCTTT,CASSLRTDTEAFF
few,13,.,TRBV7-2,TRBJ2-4,TGTGCCAGCAGCTTGGCGAGTGAAAACATTCAGTACTTC,CASSLASENIQYF
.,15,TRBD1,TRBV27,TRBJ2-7,TGTGCCAGCAGCATGACCGGGACAGGGTCATACGAGCAGTACTTC,CASSMTGTGSYEQYF
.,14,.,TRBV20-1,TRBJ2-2,TGCAGTGCTTCTCTCCGGGGGTACACCGGGGAGCTGTTTTTT,CSASLRGYTGELFF
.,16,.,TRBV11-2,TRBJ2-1,TGTGCCAGCAGCTTAGCGACCGGGACTCGGGACAATGAGCAGTTCTTC,CASSLATGTRDNEQFF
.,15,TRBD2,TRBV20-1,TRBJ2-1,TGCAGTGCTAGAAGTCTAGCGGGGGGGTACAATGAGCAGTTCTTC,CSARSLAGGYNEQFF
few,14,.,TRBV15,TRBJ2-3,TGTGCCACCAGCAGAGATTCCCAGTCAGATACGCAGTATTTT,CATSRDSQSDTQYF
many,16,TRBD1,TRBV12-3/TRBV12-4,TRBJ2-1,TGTGCCAGCACCGCGGAGGACAGGGAGTTCTACAATGAGCAGTTCTTC,CASTAEDREFYNEQFF
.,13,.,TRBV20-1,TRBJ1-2,TGCAGTGCTAGTCCAGGGGCTTTGGGAGGCTACACCTTC,CSASPGALGGYTF
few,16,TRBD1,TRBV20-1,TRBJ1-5,TGCAGTGCTAGCCCCTGGGACAGGTCCTTAAATCAGCCCCAGCATTTT,CSASPWDRSLNQPQHF
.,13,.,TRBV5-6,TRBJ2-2,TGTGCCAGCAGCTTGTCCCATCCCGGGGAGCTGTTTTTT,CASSLSHPGELFF
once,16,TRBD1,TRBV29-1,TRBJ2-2,TGCAGCGTTGAAGAGCCGGGACAGGGGGGAACCGGGGAGCTGTTTTTT,CSVEEPGQGGTGELFF
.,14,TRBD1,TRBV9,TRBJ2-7,TGTGCCAGCAGCGTCGGGACAGGGACCTACGAGCAGTACTTC,CASSVGTGTYEQYF
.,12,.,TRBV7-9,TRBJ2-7,TGTGCCAGCAGCTCCACAGCCTACGAGCAGTACTTC,CASSSTAYEQYF
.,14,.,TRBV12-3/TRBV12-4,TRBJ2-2,TGTGCCAGCAGTTTTGACGAGAACACCGGGGAGCTGTTTTTT,CASSFDENTGELFF
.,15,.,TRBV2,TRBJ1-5,TGTGCCAGCATGTCCCAGGGTACGGTTAATCAGCCCCAGCATTTT,CASMSQGTVNQPQHF
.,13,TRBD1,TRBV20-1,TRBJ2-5,TGCAGTGCTAATCGACAGGGCGGAGAGACCCAGTACTTC,CSANRQGGETQYF
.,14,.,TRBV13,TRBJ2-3,TGTGCCAGCAGCTTTTACGGTGGCACAGATACGCAGTATTTT,CASSFYGGTDTQYF
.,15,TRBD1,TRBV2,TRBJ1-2,TGTGCCAGCAGTGAAGAGGGACAGGGTGACTATGGCTACACCTTC,CASSEEGQGDYGYTF
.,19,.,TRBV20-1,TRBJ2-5,TGCAGTGCTAGGGACACTCCGCGCTCGGGGCCGCGAGTAGACTATGAGCAGTACTTC,CSARDTPRSGPRVDYEQYF
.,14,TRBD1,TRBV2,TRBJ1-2,TGTGCCAGCAGTGTCTCGGGACAGGGGGAAGGCTACACCTTC,CASSVSGQGEGYTF
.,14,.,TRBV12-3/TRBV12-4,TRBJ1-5,TGTGCCAGCAGTTGGGGGGCGGAGGGTCAGCCCCAGCATTTT,CASSWGAEGQPQHF
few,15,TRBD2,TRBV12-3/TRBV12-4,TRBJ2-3,TGTGCCAGCAGCCTATCCGGGACTAGCGGGGATACGCAGTATTTT,CASSLSGTSGDTQYF
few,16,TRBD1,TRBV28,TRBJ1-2,TGTGCCAGCAGCCCCACCGGGACAGTGAACTTAGGGGGCTACACCTTC,CASSPTGTVNLGGYTF
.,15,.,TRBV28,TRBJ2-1,TGTGCCAGCATTGACCGCAGGGCTACAGACAATGAGCAGTTCTTC,CASIDRRATDNEQFF
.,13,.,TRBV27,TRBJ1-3,TGTGCCAGCATTTCACCGACGGGAAACACCATATATTTT,CASISPTGNTIYF
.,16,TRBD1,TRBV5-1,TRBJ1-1,TGCGCCAGCAGCTTAACCCCGGGACAGGAGTACACTGAAGCTTTCTTT,CASSLTPGQEYTEAFF
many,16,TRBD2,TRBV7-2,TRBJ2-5,TGTGCCAGCAGATCAGATCTGACTAGCTTGGGGGAGACCCAGTACTTC,CASRSDLTSLGETQYF
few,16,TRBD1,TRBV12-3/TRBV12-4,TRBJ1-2,TGTGCCAGCAGCCCTTGGGGGGGCAGGGGGGCCTATGGCTACACCTTC,CASSPWGGRGAYGYTF
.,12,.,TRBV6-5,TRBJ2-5,TGTGCCAGCACAGGGACTTCAGAGACCCAGTACTTC,CASTGTSETQYF
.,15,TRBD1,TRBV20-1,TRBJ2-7,TGCAGTGCTAGAATCGGACAGGGGGACTACAATGAGCAGTACTTC,CSARIGQGDYNEQYF
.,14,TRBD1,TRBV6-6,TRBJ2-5,TGTGCCAGCAGTTACCGGGACAGTCAAGGGACCCAGTACTTT,CASSYRDSQGTQYF
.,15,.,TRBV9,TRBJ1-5,TGTGCTAGCAGCCGGGCGGGGGGAGCCAATCAGCCCCAGCATTTT,CASSRAGGANQPQHF
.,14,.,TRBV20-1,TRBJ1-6,TGCAGTGCTCTGCACAGGGCTCTAGGCTCACCCCTCCACTTT,CSALHRALGSPLHF
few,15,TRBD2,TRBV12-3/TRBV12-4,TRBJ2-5,TGTGCCAGCAGTGCCCGTAGCGGGGGGGCTTATGAGCAGTACTTC,CASSARSGGAYEQYF
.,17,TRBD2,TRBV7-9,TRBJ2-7,TGTGCCAGCAGCTCGCCCTCCGGGACTAGTTGGTTGTACGAGCAGTACTTC,CASSSPSGTSWLYEQYF
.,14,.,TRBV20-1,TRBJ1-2,TGCGGTGCTAGAGCGGGGTCTAGGGGCTATGGCTACACCTTC,CGARAGSRGYGYTF
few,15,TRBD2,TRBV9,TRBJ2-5,TGTGCCAGCAGCGAGCGGGGTTCCGCACAAGAGACCCAGTACTTC,CASSERGSAQETQYF
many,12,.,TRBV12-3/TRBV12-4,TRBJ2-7,TGTGCCAGCAGTCGTGACCACTACGAGCAGTACTTC,CASSRDHYEQYF
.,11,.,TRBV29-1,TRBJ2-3,TGCAGCGTTCAGGGGACAGATACGCAGTATTTT,CSVQGTDTQYF
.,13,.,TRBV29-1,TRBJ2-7,TGCAGCGTCGGTACACGGAGGTTCTACGAGCAGTACTTC,CSVGTRRFYEQYF
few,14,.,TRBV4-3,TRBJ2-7,TGCGCCAGCAGCCAATTGGACACCGACAATGAGCAGTACTTC,CASSQLDTDNEQYF
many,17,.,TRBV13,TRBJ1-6,TGTGCCAGCAGCCCCCGGGGCACGAGCTCCTATAATTCACCCCTCCACTTT,CASSPRGTSSYNSPLHF
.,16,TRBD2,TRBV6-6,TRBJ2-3,TGTGCCAGCAGGAATCGAGCGGGGGATGGCACAGATACGCAGTATTTT,CASRNRAGDGTDTQYF
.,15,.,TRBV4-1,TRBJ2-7,TGCGCCAGCAGCCAAACGACTAGGGTAGTAGAGGCCCAGTACTTC,CASSQTTRVVEAQYF
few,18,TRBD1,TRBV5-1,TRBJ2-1,TGCGCCAGCAGCTTGGTGCGGGACAGGGGGAGTTCCTACAATGAGCAGTTCTTC,CASSLVRDRGSSYNEQFF
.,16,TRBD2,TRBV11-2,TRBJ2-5,TGTGCCAGCAGCTTAGGACTAGCGGGGGGTGCGGAGACCCAGTACTTC,CASSLGLAGGAETQYF
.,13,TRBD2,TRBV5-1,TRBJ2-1,TGCGCCAGCAAGACTAGCGGGGGTAATGAGCAGTTCTTC,CASKTSGGNEQFF
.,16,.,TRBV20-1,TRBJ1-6,TGCAGTGCTGGGAGGCCAACCGGGCTGGATAATTCACCCCTCCACTTT,CSAGRPTGLDNSPLHF
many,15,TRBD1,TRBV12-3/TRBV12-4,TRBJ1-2,TGTGCCACGACAGGGGTTAAGGCTTGGGACTATGGCTACACCTTC,CATTGVKAWDYGYTF
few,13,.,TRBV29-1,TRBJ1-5,TGCAGCGTTCGGGCAGGGCAAAATCAGCCCCAGCATTTT,CSVRAGQNQPQHF